The source of this T cell receptor beta chain is a study of OX40 agonist ivuxolimab in advanced cancers. Using immunoSEQ multiplex PCR, the repertoire was profiled, and TCRdb retains in-frame clones only, with some absent. This sample has 57,000 or so clones, with around four fifths found just once. This CDR3 spans 15 amino acids. Between the trimmed V and J ends, which lost 5 bases and 2 bases, there was a span of 16 bases. Germline V CDR1 and CDR2: SEHNR, FQNEAQ (reference sequence). Systemic immunosuppression or a history of autoimmune disease excluded patients. The material was CD4+ or CD8+ T cells sorted from blood, obtained in a trial of the OX40 agonist ivuxolimab. The chain couples TRBV7-9 to TRBJ2-7; perhaps TRBD2 as D (5 bases). The TCR was taken from an adult with an advanced solid tumor such as melanoma, head and neck, liver or kidney cancer. The CDR3 reads CASSPGTAVTYEQYF. The CDR3 coding sequence is TGTGCCAGCAGCCCCGGAACAGCGGTTACCTACGAGCAGTACTTC.